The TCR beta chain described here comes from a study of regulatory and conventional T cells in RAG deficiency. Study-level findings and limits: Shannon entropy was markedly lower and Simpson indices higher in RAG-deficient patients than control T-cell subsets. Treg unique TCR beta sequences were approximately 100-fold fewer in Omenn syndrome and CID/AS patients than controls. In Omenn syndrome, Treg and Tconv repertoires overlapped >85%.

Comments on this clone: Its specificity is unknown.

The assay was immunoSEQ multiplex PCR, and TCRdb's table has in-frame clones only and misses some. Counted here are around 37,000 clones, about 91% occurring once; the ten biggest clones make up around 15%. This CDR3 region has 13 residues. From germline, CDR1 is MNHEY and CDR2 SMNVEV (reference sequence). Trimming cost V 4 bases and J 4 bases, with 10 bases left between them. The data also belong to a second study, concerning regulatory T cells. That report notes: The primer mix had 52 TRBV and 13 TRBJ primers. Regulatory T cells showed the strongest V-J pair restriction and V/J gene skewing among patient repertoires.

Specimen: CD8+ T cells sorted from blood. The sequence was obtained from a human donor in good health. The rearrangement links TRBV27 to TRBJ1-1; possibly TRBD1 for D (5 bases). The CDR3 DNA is TGTGCCAGCAGTTCGGGGGGGGGCACTGAAGCTTTCTTT. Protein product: CASSSGGGTEAFF.